This record concerns one TCR beta chain sequence. PCR involved 60 Vbeta and 13 Jbeta primers. TCRdb's copy holds only in-frame clones and misses some; the assay was immunoSEQ multiplex PCR. Altogether some 120,000 clones are present, 8.5% to 10% being singletons, with the ten largest covering approximately 3%. Germline CDR1 is LNHDA and CDR2 is SQIVND (reference sequence). Trimming at V came to 10 bases and at J to 2 bases, leaving 10 bases not matched to a gene. This CDR3 is built from 15 residues. These data are taken from a study of cytomegalovirus exposure and HLA in healthy donors. The genes are TRBV19 and TRBJ2-1; 8 bases agree with TRBD2. The receptor's source is a man under 40 in good health and CMV-seronegative. Sequencing used PBMCs. The CDR3 DNA is TGTGCCACCACGGTGGGCGGGAGGACCTACAATGAGCAGTTCTTC. This gives the protein CATTVGGRTYNEQFF.